This T cell receptor (beta chain) appears in the sequencing data of a study of CD8 T cells in ankylosing spondylitis. Study-level findings and limits: Disease-associated clones were reportedly significantly overrepresented in matched ankylosing spondylitis synovial fluid.

TCRdb recomputed calls from the 5' RACE reads with MiXCR, one row per CDR3 protein. This sample carries 200,000 to 300,000 distinct CDR3 sequences, about 9.1% of them seen once, and the ten largest clones take 6.8%. The length of the CDR3 is 15 residues. Trimming shortened V by 0 bases and J by 5 bases, and 11 bases separated the two germline ends. Germline CDR1 reads SGHRS; CDR2 reads YFSETQ. Worth noting for this clonotype: What it binds is unknown.

The TCR was taken from a male donor with ankylosing spondylitis or in good health (not recorded which). J is TRBJ2-2 and V is TRBV5-1, with unresolved D. The sample taken for sequencing was blood, either unsorted or a sorted T cell fraction (not recorded which). CDR3 sequence (DNA): TGCGCCAGCAGCTTGGACCCTGAGTTGACCGGGGAGCTGTTTTTT. Its protein product is CASSLDPELTGELFF.